The entry that follows covers one TCR beta chain sequence. These data originate in a study of T cell changes during pregnancy in multiple sclerosis. CDR3 length: 14 amino acids. In germline, CDR1 is GTSNPN, CDR2 SVGIG (reference sequence). Trimming shortened V by 0 bases and J by 1 base, and 9 bases separated the two germline ends. The method was immunoSEQ multiplex PCR; TCRdb's version includes in-frame clones alone and lacks a portion of them. The sample contains approximately 50,000 clones, roughly 90% of which appear only once. The clonotype was recovered from a female donor with multiple sclerosis, enrolled in a pregnancy study. The V gene is TRBV30, the J gene TRBJ1-1; perhaps TRBD1 as D (5 bases). The sample was peripheral blood, taken in the second trimester of pregnancy. The CDR3 here is CAWSVNRPNTEAFF. The CDR3 DNA reads TGTGCCTGGAGTGTAAACAGGCCGAACACTGAAGCTTTCTTT.